Described below is a single TCR beta chain sequence and its context. This sample is part of a study of blood T cell repertoires in COVID-19. The CDR3 sequence is 15 residues long. The germline CDR1 and CDR2 sequences are SGHDT and YYEEEE. J gave up 1 base and V 4 bases, and 6 bases lay outside the gene matches. Per the study methods: Nucleated cell number was recorded as an estimate derived from reference gene primer amplification. The data were produced by immunoSEQ multiplex PCR, yet TCRdb's version contains in-frame clones alone and is incomplete. The V and J calls and clone size come from that table; D and trimming were worked out from the DNA. Among hundreds of thousands of clones listed, around 87% were seen once.

The sequenced sample was peripheral blood. The J gene is TRBJ2-7, the V gene TRBV5-6, with 9 bases lining up with TRBD1. The sequence was collected from a woman in her twenties or thirties who had recovered from COVID-19. The DNA of the CDR3 is TGTGCCAGCAGCCTAACCGGGACAGGGTCCTACGAGCAGTACTTC. This translates into CASSLTGTGSYEQYF. The whole variable domain, filled in from reference TRBV5-6 and TRBJ2-7, reads DAGVTQSPTHLIKTRGQQVTLRCSPKSGHDTVSWYQQALGQGPQFIFQYYEEEERQRGNFPDRFSGHQFPNYSSELNVNALLLGDSALYLCASSLTGTGSYEQYFGPGTRLTVT.